One and the same sample provided the 20 T cell receptor beta chains below, sequenced in a study of control samples from healthy donors and cancer patients. Assay used: immunoSEQ multiplex PCR; TCRdb lists only in-frame clones, some missing. The sample has more than 50,000 clones; around nine tenths are singletons. Sequenced material: PBMCs. The source of these receptors is a woman aged 45-59 years with colorectal cancer.

J is TRBJ1-2 and V is TRBV6-6; D is undetermined. Germline V gene data show CDR1 as MNHNY and CDR2 as SVGAGI (reference sequence). This CDR3 contains 16 residues. Trimming removed 2 bases from V and 5 bases from J, with 18 bases in between. CDR3 loop: CASSYNAESKAYGYTF. CDR3 bases: TGTGCCAGCAGTTACAATGCGGAATCCAAAGCTTATGGCTACACCTTC.

J is TRBJ2-7 and V is TRBV19; D call uncertain. V lost 8 bases, J lost 2 bases, and 13 bases lay in between. The CDR3 loop spans 13 amino acids. Germline loops: CDR1 LNHDA, CDR2 SQIVND (reference sequence). The CDR3 spells CASGWTGAYEQYF. CDR3 coding DNA: TGTGCCAGTGGTTGGACCGGCGCCTACGAGCAGTACTTC.

This clone appeared a single time. The CDR3 DNA reads TGTGCCAGTAGTATTAAGCACAGGGAGGGCAATCAGCCCCAGCATTTT. Translated: CASSIKHREGNQPQHF. The V gene is TRBV19, the J gene TRBJ1-5; TRBD1 is a possible D gene (6 bases). The CDR3 spans 16 residues. Germline CDR1 and CDR2: LNHDA and SQIVND (reference sequence). V was shortened by 3 bases and J by 2 bases, with 14 bases between the two germline ends.

The rearrangement links TRBV6-5 to TRBJ2-7, with 7 bases fitting TRBD1. J lost 5 bases, V lost 6 bases, and 13 bases had no gene match. CDR3 length: 15 amino acids. The V gene's germline CDR1 is MNHEY and CDR2 SVGAGI. In DNA, the CDR3 is TGTGCCAGCAGGACCGGGACAGCGGACGCCCACGAGCAGTACTTC. Amino acids: CASRTGTADAHEQYF.

The rearrangement joins TRBV28 to TRBJ2-5; D perhaps matches TRBD2 (5 bases). V was trimmed by 1 base and J by 4 bases, leaving 13 bases between them. The germline CDR1 and CDR2 sequences are MDHEN and SYDVKM. The CDR3 runs to 15 residues. Here the CDR3 DNA reads TGTGCCAGCAGTTTATCTTTAGACTACAGAGAGACCCAGTACTTC. Protein: CASSLSLDYRETQYF.

The chain combines TRBV7-6 with TRBJ2-5, with D perhaps TRBD1 (5 bases). CDR1 is SGHVS, CDR2 FNYEAQ, per germline. This CDR3 is built from 15 residues. V gave up 0 bases and J gave up 5 bases, with 13 bases separating them. The CDR3 DNA is TGTGCCAGCAGCTTAGCGCGTCAGGGTTCGGAGACCCAGTACTTC. Its translation is CASSLARQGSETQYF. The complete variable domain, with remaining parts taken from reference TRBV7-6 and TRBJ2-5, reads GAGVSQSPRYKVTKRGQDVALRCDPISGHVSLYWYRQALGQGPEFLTYFNYEAQQDKSGLPNDRFSAERPEGSISTLTIQRTEQRDSAMYRCASSLARQGSETQYFGPGTRLLVL.

V and J are TRBV11-2 and TRBJ2-7; no clear D gene. The length of the CDR3 is 17 residues. CDR1 SGHAT and CDR2 FQNNGV come from the germline V gene. V was cut by 0 bases and J by 0 bases, with 15 bases left in between. CDR3 residues: CASSLDFDSPSSYEQYF. The CDR3 DNA is TGTGCCAGCAGCTTAGACTTTGACTCCCCTTCCTCCTACGAGCAGTACTTC.

The V and J genes are TRBV6-5 and TRBJ1-2; weak D call: TRBD1 (6 bases). CDR1 and CDR2 from the germline V gene are MNHEY and SVGAGI. This CDR3 is built from 11 residues. Trimming left V 8 bases short and J 2 bases short, with 6 bases between. The CDR3, as DNA: TGTGCCAGCCAGGGGAACTATGGCTACACCTTC. Protein sequence: CASQGNYGYTF.

A few counts support this clone. The V and J genes are TRBV6-4 and TRBJ2-2; 13 nucleotides line up with TRBD2. Germline V gene sequence: CDR1 MRHNA, CDR2 SNTAGT. The V segment lost 2 bases and the J segment 3 bases; nucleotides outside the gene matches: 0. The CDR3 sequence is 16 residues long. CDR3: CASSDGTSGDTGELFF. The CDR3 DNA sequence: TGTGCCAGCAGTGACGGGACTAGCGGGGACACCGGGGAGCTGTTTTTT.

This rearrangement joins TRBV7-9 to TRBJ2-7; 8 nucleotides line up with TRBD1. Germline CDR1 and CDR2: SEHNR and FQNEAQ (reference sequence). The CDR3 is 15 residues long. Trimming cost V 6 bases and J 5 bases; bases outside gene matches: 12. Written as DNA, the CDR3 is TGTGCCAGCAGTCGCGGTATGGACAGGGCGGACGAGCAGTACTTC. This translates into CASSRGMDRADEQYF. The complete variable domain, with remaining parts taken from reference TRBV7-9 and TRBJ2-7, reads DTGVSQNPRHKITKRGQNVTFRCDPISEHNRLYWYRQTLGQGPEFLTYFQNEAQLEKSRLLSDRFSAERPKGSFSTLEIQRTEQGDSAMYLCASSRGMDRADEQYFGPGTRLTVT.

This chain joins TRBV5-6 and TRBJ1-2; D is uncertain. Trimming removed 0 bases at V and 4 bases at J, with 10 bases between. The CDR3 runs 14 residues. CDR1 and CDR2 (germline): SGHDT, YYEEEE. The CDR3 bases are TGTGCCAGCAGCTTGGGGGGTTCCATCTATGGCTACACCTTC. Protein: CASSLGGSIYGYTF. The variable domain in full, completed from reference TRBV5-6 and TRBJ1-2, reads DAGVTQSPTHLIKTRGQQVTLRCSPKSGHDTVSWYQQALGQGPQFIFQYYEEEERQRGNFPDRFSGHQFPNYSSELNVNALLLGDSALYLCASSLGGSIYGYTFGSGTRLTVV.

The V gene is TRBV5-1, the J gene TRBJ2-5; 11 bases fit TRBD2. This CDR3 comprises 16 residues. Germline V gene sequence: CDR1 SGHRS, CDR2 YFSETQ. The V segment lost 0 bases and the J segment 2 bases; nucleotides outside the gene matches: 3. This chain's CDR3 is CASSLGGLAEQETQYF. The CDR3 DNA reads as TGCGCCAGCAGCTTGGGGGGACTAGCGGAACAAGAGACCCAGTACTTC.

The V gene is TRBV6-2 or TRBV6-3, the J gene TRBJ2-2, with a weak D call TRBD1 (5 bases). The CDR3 is made up of 18 amino acids. Between the trimmed V and J ends, which lost 2 bases and 3 bases, there was a span of 19 bases. The germline gives CDR1 MNHEY, CDR2 SVGEGT. The CDR3 reads CASSYDISRVSDTGELFF. DNA for the CDR3: TGTGCCAGCAGTTACGATATAAGCAGGGTTTCGGACACCGGGGAGCTGTTTTTT.

The V call is TRBV6-6, the J call TRBJ2-3, with 7 bases aligning to TRBD1. Looked up from germline, CDR1 is MNHNY and CDR2 is SVGAGI (reference sequence). V shed 7 bases, J shed 2 bases, and the junction held 6 bases outside the gene matches. The CDR3 sequence is 14 residues long. The DNA for the CDR3 is TGTGCCAGCAATACGGGACAGCTCACAGATACGCAGTATTTT. Its translation: CASNTGQLTDTQYF.

J is TRBJ2-7 and V is TRBV10-3; TRBD1 matches 8 bases. Unmatched junction bases numbered 7, after V lost 10 bases and J lost 5 bases. Looked up from germline, CDR1 is ENHRY and CDR2 is SYGVKD. This CDR3 region has 12 residues. The CDR3 coding sequence is TGTGCCACCTCCGGACAGGGACACGAGCAGTACTTC. Translated: CATSGQGHEQYF.

V and J are TRBV18 and TRBJ2-7; possible D gene TRBD1, 5 bases. Trimming removed 1 base from V and 2 bases from J, with 6 bases in between. Germline lookup yields CDR1 KGHSH and CDR2 LQKENI. The CDR3 loop spans 13 amino acids. The DNA of the CDR3 is TGTGCCAGCTCACCACAAGGGGCCTACGAGCAGTACTTC. It is translated as CASSPQGAYEQYF.

CDR3 DNA sequence: TGTGCCAGCAGAAAGGACGGGTCAACGGGGCAGTTCTTC. Translating gives CASRKDGSTGQFF. The rearrangement joins TRBV2 to TRBJ2-1; the D is unclear. This CDR3 contains 13 residues. The germline V gene has CDR1 SNHLY and CDR2 FYNNEI. The V and J ends lost 6 bases and 12 bases respectively, with 18 bases between them.

CDR3 residues: CASSQDLQGGTTVTYEQYF. CDR3 sequence (DNA): TGTGCCAGCAGCCAAGATCTGCAGGGCGGGACTACCGTCACCTACGAGCAGTACTTC. This chain connects TRBV4-2 to TRBJ2-7, with 7 bases matching TRBD2. Germline-derived CDR1 and CDR2 are LGHNA and YNFKEQ. Losses at the gene ends were 0 bases for V and 2 bases for J; bases not matched to a gene: 16. The CDR3 totals 19 residues.

V is TRBV14 and J is TRBJ2-3; D gene unclear. Germline CDR1 is SGHDN and CDR2 is FVKESK. V lost 0 bases to trimming and J lost 7 bases, with 2 bases between them. This CDR3 contains 11 residues. CDR3 DNA sequence: TGTGCCAGCAGCCAAGATTATACGCAGTATTTT. Amino acids: CASSQDYTQYF.

The rearrangement uses TRBV2 and TRBJ2-4; unclear D gene. With 6 bases removed from V and 8 bases from J, the gap between germline ends came to 8 bases. This CDR3 spans 11 amino acids. Germline CDR1 reads SNHLY; CDR2 reads FYNNEI. This chain's CDR3 is CASSYLDIQYF. Here the CDR3 DNA reads TGTGCCAGCAGCTACCTCGACATTCAGTACTTC.